The clone carrying this T cell receptor beta chain was observed many times. TCRdb ran MiXCR on the RT-PCR reads and lists one entry per CDR3 protein. The sample includes about 700,000 distinct CDR3 sequences, 14% of them seen just once. The TCR comes from a female donor in good health, serving as a healthy control. The specimen sequenced was memory CD4+ T cells from blood.

CDR3 region: CASSYGDGPCEQYF. For the CDR3, the DNA is TGTGCCAGCAGTTACGGAGACGGGCCGTGCGAGCAGTACTTC. This chain links TRBV6-8 with TRBJ2-7; D remains ambiguous. The V end lost 2 bases, the J end lost 6 bases, and 14 bases lay between the germline ends. The CDR3 has 14 residues. Germline-derived CDR1 and CDR2 are MNHGY and SAAAGT.